Listed here are 18 T cell receptor beta chains from one sample, sequenced in a study of blood T cell repertoires in COVID-19. Sequencing was performed with immunoSEQ multiplex PCR; in TCRdb, only in-frame clones are kept and a portion is missing. The sample includes about 42,000 clones, more than 75% of them seen just once. Sequenced sample: peripheral blood. The origin of the receptors is a woman in her 70s in a cohort sampled during active COVID-19.

This chain joins TRBV7-9 and TRBJ2-1, with D possibly TRBD2 on 6 matching bases. The CDR3 runs to 11 residues. Germline CDR1 is SEHNR and CDR2 is FQNEAQ (reference sequence). V lost 5 bases and J 10 bases, leaving 9 bases between the germline ends. The CDR3 protein is CASSPAGEQFF. Here the CDR3 DNA reads TGTGCCAGCAGCCCCGCGGGGGAGCAGTTCTTC.

V is TRBV5-6 and J is TRBJ2-7; 9 bases are a match to TRBD1. CDR3 size: 15 residues. The V gene end was trimmed by 3 bases and the J gene end by 3 bases; junction bases not matched to a gene: 7. Germline CDR1 and CDR2: SGHDT and YYEEEE. The chain's CDR3 is CASSSAGQGGYEQYF. CDR3 coding DNA: TGTGCCAGCAGCTCGGCGGGACAGGGAGGCTACGAGCAGTACTTC.

V gene TRBV11-2 combines with J gene TRBJ2-5; D possibly corresponds to TRBD2 (6 bases). The CDR3 length is 13 residues. CDR1 and CDR2 (germline): SGHAT, FQNNGV. The germline V and J ends were trimmed by 5 bases and 5 bases, with 12 bases remaining between them. Here the CDR3 reads CASSRAGLETQYF. CDR3 DNA: TGTGCCAGCAGCCGTGCGGGACTCGAGACCCAGTACTTC.

The chain combines TRBV24-1 with TRBJ2-2, with TRBD2 as a possible D gene (5 bases). The V and J ends lost 5 bases and 3 bases respectively, with 9 bases between them. Germline V lookup: CDR1 KGHDR, CDR2 SFDVKD. The CDR3 is 14 amino acids. CDR3 in amino acids: CATSGTRDTGELFF. The CDR3 nucleotides are TGTGCCACCAGTGGTACTAGGGACACCGGGGAGCTGTTTTTT.

The genes are TRBV19 and TRBJ1-5; weak D call: TRBD1 (5 bases). The V gene lost 3 bases and the J gene lost 1 base, with 13 bases spanning the gap. CDR3 length equals 16 residues. Germline V lookup: CDR1 LNHDA, CDR2 SQIVND (reference sequence). CDR3 amino acids: CASSITGGYSNQPQHF. Here the CDR3 DNA reads TGTGCCAGTAGTATCACCGGGGGGTACAGCAATCAGCCCCAGCATTTT.

This clone was found a few times. This chain joins TRBV19 and TRBJ1-1; the match to TRBD1 covers 11 bases. Germline assignment: CDR1 LNHDA and CDR2 SQIVND (reference sequence). The CDR3 contains 16 residues. With V trimmed by 1 base and J by 1 base, 2 bases remained unmatched. The CDR3 loop is CASSIGGQGANTEAFF. As DNA, the CDR3 is TGTGCCAGTAGTATAGGTGGACAGGGGGCGAACACTGAAGCTTTCTTT.

The chain joins TRBV5-1 to TRBJ1-2, with D uncertain. V was shortened by 0 bases and J by 3 bases, with 12 bases between the two germline ends. The CDR3 loop spans 15 amino acids. CDR1 and CDR2 from the germline V gene are SGHRS and YFSETQ. The CDR3: CASSLDYQEDYGYTF. CDR3 nucleotides: TGCGCCAGCAGCTTGGATTACCAGGAAGACTATGGCTACACCTTC.

The genes are TRBV6-6 and TRBJ2-2; 14 positions match TRBD2. This CDR3 contains 16 residues. Trimming took 6 bases from V and 6 from J; bases not matched to a gene: 6. Per germline, CDR1 MNHNY and CDR2 SVGAGI (reference sequence). The CDR3 reads CASSLGTSGRSGELFF. As DNA, the CDR3 is TGTGCCAGCAGCTTAGGGACTAGCGGGAGATCCGGGGAGCTGTTTTTT.

The rearrangement links TRBV19 to TRBJ1-4; D might be TRBD1 (6 bases). Between the trimmed V and J ends, which lost 0 bases and 4 bases, there was a span of 12 bases. From germline, CDR1 is LNHDA and CDR2 SQIVND (reference sequence). This CDR3 has 16 residues. The chain's CDR3 is CASSIETGEYNEKLFF. The DNA for the CDR3 is TGTGCCAGTAGTATAGAGACAGGAGAATATAATGAAAAACTGTTTTTT.

This rearrangement joins TRBV5-5 to TRBJ2-2; D is possibly TRBD2 (6 bases). The CDR3 is 15 residues long. Germline lookup yields CDR1 SGHKS and CDR2 YYEKEE (reference sequence). The V end was cut by 3 bases, the J end by 4 bases, with 13 bases between. CDR3 protein: CASSWRASLTGELFF. The CDR3 nucleotides read TGTGCCAGCAGCTGGAGGGCTAGCCTCACCGGGGAGCTGTTTTTT.

The chain combines TRBV5-4 with TRBJ2-5, with 9 bases that match TRBD2. Germline V gene data show CDR1 as SGHNT and CDR2 as YYREEE (reference sequence). This CDR3 is built from 18 residues. V lost 3 bases, J lost 4 bases, and 16 bases stayed unmatched. The CDR3 sequence: CASSSIGPSGMLVETQYF. CDR3 DNA sequence: TGTGCCAGCAGCTCGATAGGGCCTAGCGGGATGCTGGTAGAGACCCAGTACTTC.

In its sample, this clone was seen once. This chain connects TRBV12-5 to TRBJ2-3; D not resolved. Germline CDR1 is LGHNT and CDR2 is FRNRAP. This CDR3 has 15 amino acids. The V end lost 0 bases, the J end lost 0 bases, and 7 bases lay between the germline ends. Written as DNA, the CDR3 is TGTGCTAGTGGTTTGGTAATCTCTAGCACAGATACGCAGTATTTT. This sequence encodes CASGLVISSTDTQYF.

This chain connects TRBV19 to TRBJ2-7, with TRBD2 matching 9 bases. The germline V gene has CDR1 LNHDA and CDR2 SQIVND (reference sequence). V shed 6 bases and J 4 bases; nucleotides not matched to a gene: 10. This CDR3 comprises 15 residues. CDR3 nucleotides: TGTGCCAGTAGCTCGCCGGGACTAGCTTTTTACGAGCAGTACTTC. It codes for CASSSPGLAFYEQYF.

There are many counts of this clone. The chain is built from TRBV4-3 and TRBJ2-2; tentative D call: TRBD2 (5 bases). Germline lookup yields CDR1 LGHNA and CDR2 YSLEER. This CDR3 spans 15 amino acids. Trimming removed 4 bases at V and 3 bases at J, with 12 bases between. For the CDR3, the DNA is TGCGCCAGCAGCCCTCTCGGGGTAGACACCGGGGAGCTGTTTTTT. Translation gives CASSPLGVDTGELFF.

The gene calls are TRBV19 and TRBJ1-5; D remains ambiguous. The V gene's germline CDR1 is LNHDA and CDR2 SQIVND (reference sequence). The CDR3 is made up of 13 amino acids. V gave up 3 bases and J gave up 5 bases, with 8 bases separating them. CDR3 sequence: CASSIARDQPQHF. CDR3 nucleotides: TGTGCCAGTAGTATCGCTCGGGATCAGCCCCAGCATTTT.

This chain links TRBV2 with TRBJ2-1; 8 bases fit TRBD1. V was pared by 7 bases and J by 8 bases, with 4 bases of the junction left unmatched. This CDR3 region has 12 residues. The germline V gene encodes CDR1 SNHLY and CDR2 FYNNEI. The CDR3 nucleotides read TGTGCCAGCACCCAGGGGGCCCATGAGCAGTTCTTC. This encodes CASTQGAHEQFF. Variable domain in full (rest from reference TRBV2 and TRBJ2-1): EPEVTQTPSHQVTQMGQEVILRCVPISNHLYFYWYRQILGQKVEFLVSFYNNEISEKSEIFDDQFSVERPDGSNFTLKIRSTKLEDSAMYFCASTQGAHEQFFGPGTRLTVL.

The chain uses TRBV6-5 and TRBJ2-7; TRBD2 is a possible D gene (6 bases). This CDR3 spans 14 amino acids. V dropped 2 bases and J dropped 1 base, with 9 bases sitting between them. Germline loops: CDR1 MNHEY, CDR2 SVGAGI. The CDR3 spells CASSYGDSSYEQYF. The CDR3 DNA reads TGTGCCAGCAGTTACGGGGACTCATCCTACGAGCAGTACTTC.

This clone was observed once. This rearrangement joins TRBV7-9 to TRBJ1-1; possible D gene TRBD1, 6 bases. V was trimmed by 3 bases and J by 10 bases, leaving 24 bases between them. The length of the CDR3 is 16 residues. Germline V lookup: CDR1 SEHNR, CDR2 FQNEAQ (reference sequence). CDR3 nucleotides: TGTGCCAGCAGCTTCAAGGCCTTAGTACCAGGGGTGGGAGCTTTCTTT. It yields the protein CASSFKALVPGVGAFF.